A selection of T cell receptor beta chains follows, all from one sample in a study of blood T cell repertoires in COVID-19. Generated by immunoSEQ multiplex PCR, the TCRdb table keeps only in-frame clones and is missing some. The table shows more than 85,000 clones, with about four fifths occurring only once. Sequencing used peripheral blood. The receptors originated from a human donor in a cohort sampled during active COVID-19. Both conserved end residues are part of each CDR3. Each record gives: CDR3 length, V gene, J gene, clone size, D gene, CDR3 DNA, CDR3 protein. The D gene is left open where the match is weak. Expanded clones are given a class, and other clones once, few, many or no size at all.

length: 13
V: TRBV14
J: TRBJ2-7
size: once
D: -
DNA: TGTGCCAGCAGCATAAAAACGGTTGCGGAGCAGTACTTC
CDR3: CASSIKTVAEQYF

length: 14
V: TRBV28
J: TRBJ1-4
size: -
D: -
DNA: TGTGCCAGCAGTTTTGAGGGGGGGGGTGAAAAACTGTTTTTT
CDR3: CASSFEGGGEKLFF

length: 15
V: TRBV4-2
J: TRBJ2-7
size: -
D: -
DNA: TGTGCCAGCAGCCAAGATGGGGGGTCTGCATACGAGCAGTACTTC
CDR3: CASSQDGGSAYEQYF

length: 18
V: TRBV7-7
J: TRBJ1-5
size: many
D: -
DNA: TGTGCTAGCAGCTTAATCCACGACAGACCTACTAGCAATCAGCCCCAGCATTTT
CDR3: CASSLIHDRPTSNQPQHF

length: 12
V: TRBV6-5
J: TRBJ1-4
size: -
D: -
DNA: TGTGCCAGCGGCGGACATCATGAAAAACTGTTTTTT
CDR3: CASGGHHEKLFF

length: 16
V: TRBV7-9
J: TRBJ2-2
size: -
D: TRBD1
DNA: TGTGCCAGCAGCTCCCGGGACAGGGGTGGCACCGGGGAGCTGTTTTTT
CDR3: CASSSRDRGGTGELFF

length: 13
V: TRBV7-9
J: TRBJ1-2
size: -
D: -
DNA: TGTGCCAGCAGCTTAGCCCAGGGCTCTGGCTACACCTTC
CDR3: CASSLAQGSGYTF

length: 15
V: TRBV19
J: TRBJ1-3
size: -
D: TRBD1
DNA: TGTGCCAGTAGCCCCTTGTGGGGGACAGCAAACACCATATATTTT
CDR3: CASSPLWGTANTIYF

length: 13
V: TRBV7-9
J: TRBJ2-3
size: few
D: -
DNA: TGTGCCAGCAGCTCCTCCGGTCCAGATACGCAGTATTTT
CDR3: CASSSSGPDTQYF

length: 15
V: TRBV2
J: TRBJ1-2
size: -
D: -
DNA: TGTGCCAGCATAGCGGAGGTCTCGACTAACTATGGCTACACCTTC
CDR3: CASIAEVSTNYGYTF

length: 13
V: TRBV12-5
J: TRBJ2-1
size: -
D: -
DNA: TGTGCTAGTACTCTGATCGGGGAAGGTGCGCAGTTCTTC
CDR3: CASTLIGEGAQFF

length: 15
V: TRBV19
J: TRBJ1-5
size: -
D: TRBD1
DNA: TGTGCCAGTAGCACCGGGACAGGCAAGTATCAGCCCCAGCATTTT
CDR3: CASSTGTGKYQPQHF

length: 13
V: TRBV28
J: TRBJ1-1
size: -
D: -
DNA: TGTGCCAGCAAGGTAGACATGAACACTGAAGCTTTCTTT
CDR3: CASKVDMNTEAFF

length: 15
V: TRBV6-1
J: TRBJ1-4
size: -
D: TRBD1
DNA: TGTGCCAGCAGCGAAGGACAGGGCTCGTGGGAAAAACTGTTTTTT
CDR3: CASSEGQGSWEKLFF

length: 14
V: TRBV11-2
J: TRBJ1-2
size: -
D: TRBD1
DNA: TGTGCCAGCAGCGGACTACGACAGGGCTATGGCTACACCTTC
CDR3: CASSGLRQGYGYTF

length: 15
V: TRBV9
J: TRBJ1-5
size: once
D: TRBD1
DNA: TGTGCCAGCAGCGCGGGAGCTGCCGGGACAGGGGACCAGCATTTT
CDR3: CASSAGAAGTGDQHF

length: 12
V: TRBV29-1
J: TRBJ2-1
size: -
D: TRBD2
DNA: TGCAGCGTTGTTAGCGGGGGGGCGCGGCAGTTCTTC
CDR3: CSVVSGGARQFF

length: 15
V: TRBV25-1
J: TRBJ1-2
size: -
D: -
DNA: TGTGCCAGCAGTGAATTCCCAGGGCCCAACTATGGCTACACCTTC
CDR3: CASSEFPGPNYGYTF

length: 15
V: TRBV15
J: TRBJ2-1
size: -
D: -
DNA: TGTGCCACCAGCAGAGGTAGCGGAGCCTACAATGAGCAGTTCTTC
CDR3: CATSRGSGAYNEQFF

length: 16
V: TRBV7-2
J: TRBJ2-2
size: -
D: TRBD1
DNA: TGTGCCAGCAGCTTAACGGGACAGGTGAACACCGGGGAGCTGTTTTTT
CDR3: CASSLTGQVNTGELFF

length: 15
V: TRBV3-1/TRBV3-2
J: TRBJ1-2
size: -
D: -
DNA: TGTGCCAGCAGCCAAGACTACAGGGCTAACTATGGCTACACCTTC
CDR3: CASSQDYRANYGYTF

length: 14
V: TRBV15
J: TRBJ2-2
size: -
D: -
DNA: TGTGCCACCAGCAGAGATCAGGCCACCGGGGAGCTGTTTTTT
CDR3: CATSRDQATGELFF

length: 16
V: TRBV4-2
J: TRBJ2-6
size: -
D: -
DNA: TGTGCCAGCAGCCAAGGACAGAAGGCCGGGGCCAACGTCCTGACTTTC
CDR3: CASSQGQKAGANVLTF

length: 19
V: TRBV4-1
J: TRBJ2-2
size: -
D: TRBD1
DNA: TGCGCCAGCAGCCGAGGAATTAGGGACAGGGGGCTTAACACCGGGGAGCTGTTTTTT
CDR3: CASSRGIRDRGLNTGELFF

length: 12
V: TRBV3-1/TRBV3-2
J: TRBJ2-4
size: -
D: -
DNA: TGTGCCAGCAGCCCGTCCTCAAACATTCAGTACTTC
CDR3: CASSPSSNIQYF

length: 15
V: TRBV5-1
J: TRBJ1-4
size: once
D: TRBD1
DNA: TGCGCCAGCAGCTTCCGGGACAGCCTTAATGAAAAACTGTTTTTT
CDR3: CASSFRDSLNEKLFF

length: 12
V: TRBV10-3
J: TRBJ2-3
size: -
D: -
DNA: TGTGCCATCAATACAGGAACAGATACGCAGTATTTT
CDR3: CAINTGTDTQYF

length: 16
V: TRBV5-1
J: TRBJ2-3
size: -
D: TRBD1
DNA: TGCGCCAGCAGCGCGCAAGGTCCCAACAGGGGAGATACGCAGTATTTT
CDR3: CASSAQGPNRGDTQYF

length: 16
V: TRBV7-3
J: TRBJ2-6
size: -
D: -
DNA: TGTGCCAGCAGCATACGACAGGCCTCTGGGGCCAACGTCCTGACTTTC
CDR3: CASSIRQASGANVLTF

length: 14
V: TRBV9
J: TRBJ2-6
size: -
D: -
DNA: TGTGCCAGCAGCGTTCGGGTTGGCCCTCACGTCCTGACTTTC
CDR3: CASSVRVGPHVLTF

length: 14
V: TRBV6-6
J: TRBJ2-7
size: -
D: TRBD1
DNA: TGTGCCAGCAAGGTGGTGGGACAGGCCTACGAGCAGTACTTC
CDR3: CASKVVGQAYEQYF

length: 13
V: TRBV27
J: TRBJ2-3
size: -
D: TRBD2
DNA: TGTGCCAGCAGTTCCGGCGGGGGACGACGCAAGTATTTT
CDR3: CASSSGGGRRKYF

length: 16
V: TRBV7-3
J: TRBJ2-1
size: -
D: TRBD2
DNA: TGTGCCAGCAGCTTAACGGCGCTAGCGGGGGGGCGTGAGCAGTTCTTC
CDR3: CASSLTALAGGREQFF

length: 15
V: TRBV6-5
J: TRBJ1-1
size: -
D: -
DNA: TGTGCCAGCAGTTACGGAGGGAGGTTCGGGATGGAAGCTTTCTTT
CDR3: CASSYGGRFGMEAFF

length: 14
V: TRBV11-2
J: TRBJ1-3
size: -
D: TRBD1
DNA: TGTGCCAGCAGCGACAGGGGCTCTGGAAACACCATATATTTT
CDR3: CASSDRGSGNTIYF

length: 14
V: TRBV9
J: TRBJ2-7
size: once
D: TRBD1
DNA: TGTGCCAGCAGCGCTCAGGGGGCAGGCTACGAGCAGTACTTC
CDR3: CASSAQGAGYEQYF

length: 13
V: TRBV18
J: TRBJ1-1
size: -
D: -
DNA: TGTGCCAGCTCAACGGGAGCGAACACTGAAGCTTTCTTT
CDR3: CASSTGANTEAFF

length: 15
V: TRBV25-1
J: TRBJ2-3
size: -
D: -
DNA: TGTGCCAGCAGTGAACAGGGTACCCCCGCAGATACGCAGTATTTT
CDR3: CASSEQGTPADTQYF

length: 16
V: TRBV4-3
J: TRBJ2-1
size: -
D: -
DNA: TGCGCCAGCAGCCAAGAGATATGGGTAGGGGGCAATGAGCAGTTCTTC
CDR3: CASSQEIWVGGNEQFF

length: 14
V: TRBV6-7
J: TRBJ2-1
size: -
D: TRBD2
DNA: TGTGCCAGCAGTTACTGCCTAGCGGCGAATGAGCAGTTCTTC
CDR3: CASSYCLAANEQFF